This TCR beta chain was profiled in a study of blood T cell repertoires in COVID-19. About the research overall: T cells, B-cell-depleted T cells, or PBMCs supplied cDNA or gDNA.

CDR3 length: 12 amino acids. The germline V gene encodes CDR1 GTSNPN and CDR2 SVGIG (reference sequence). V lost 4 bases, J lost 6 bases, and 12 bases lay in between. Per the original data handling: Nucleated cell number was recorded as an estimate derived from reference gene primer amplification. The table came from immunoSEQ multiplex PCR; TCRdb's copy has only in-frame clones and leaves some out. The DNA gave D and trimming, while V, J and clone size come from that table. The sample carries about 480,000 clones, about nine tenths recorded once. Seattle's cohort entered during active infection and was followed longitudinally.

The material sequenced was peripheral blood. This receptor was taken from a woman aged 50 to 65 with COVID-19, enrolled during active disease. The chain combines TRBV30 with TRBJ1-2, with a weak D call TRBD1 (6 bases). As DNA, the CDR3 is TGTGCCTGGATTCGGGCAGGGGATGGCTACACCTTC. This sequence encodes CAWIRAGDGYTF.